Here is one T cell receptor (beta chain) with its context. What it binds is not known. Sequencing used immunoSEQ multiplex PCR; TCRdb keeps in-frame clones, though not all of them. The sample carries 41,000 or so clones, 78% recorded once. Between the trimmed V and J ends, which lost 0 bases and 3 bases, there was a span of 11 bases. The CDR3 contains 15 residues. Per the germline V gene, CDR1 is LNHDA and CDR2 is SQIVND (reference sequence). These data belong to a study of a mutant IDH1 vaccine in newly diagnosed glioma. Study information: There were eight vaccinations for patients, given in weeks 1, 3, 5, 7, 11, 15, 19 and 23. Previous care, which was radiotherapy, temozolomide, or both, most often involved both.

Described time point: week 23, last vaccination. Each vaccine dose was 300 ug of mutant IDH1 20-mer peptide, with topical imiquimod. Overall study results and limits: Evidence of vaccine-induced immune responses was documented in nearly 95% of patients.

The chain couples TRBV19 to TRBJ1-1; D gene unclear. Sample: PBMCs, taken from a glioma patient whose treatment included an IDH1 peptide vaccine. This clonotype was sampled from a woman between 40 and 50 years old with glioma. Some clones in this sample may be carry-over from other donors' samples. CDR3 bases: TGTGCCAGTAGTATAGATTTGGGAAGAGACACTGAAGCTTTCTTT. It translates to CASSIDLGRDTEAFF.